A selection of T cell receptor beta chains follows, all from one sample in a study of shared clonotypes between healthy human individuals. The table came from immunoSEQ multiplex PCR; TCRdb's copy has only in-frame clones and leaves some out. The sample lists around 2,000,000 clones, about 95% occurring once. The sample comprised naive CD8+ T cells sorted from blood. These receptors all come from a man aged 18-30 years in good health. The CDR3 runs from the conserved cysteine through the conserved F or W. D genes are given only for firm matches. The listing skips clone size in some rows; elsewhere it reads once, few, many or a size class.

v_call	clone_size	j_call	cdr3_length	d_call	cdr3_nt	cdr3_aa
TRBV7-9	.	TRBJ2-5	16	TRBD1	TGTGCCGGGGCCGGGACAGGGGCCTTGTACCAAGAGACCCAGTACTTC	CAGAGTGALYQETQYF
TRBV4-1	.	TRBJ1-6	16	.	TGCGCCAGCAGCCAAGTGGCGACAACTTATAATTCACCCCTCCACTTT	CASSQVATTYNSPLHF
TRBV4-1	.	TRBJ2-5	16	TRBD2	TGCGCCAGCAGTCTCGGCGTAGCGGGGGTCCAAGAGACCCAGTACTTC	CASSLGVAGVQETQYF
TRBV29-1	.	TRBJ2-4	12	TRBD1	TGCAGCGTTTTGACAGGGGGGAACATTCAGTACTTC	CSVLTGGNIQYF
TRBV7-9	.	TRBJ2-7	16	.	TGTGCCAGCAGCTTAGTCGCGGGGGCCCCCCCCTACGAGCAGTACTTC	CASSLVAGAPPYEQYF
TRBV7-9	.	TRBJ2-3	15	TRBD2	TGTGCCAGCACCTGGGGAGCGGGGGTCACAGATACGCAGTATTTT	CASTWGAGVTDTQYF
TRBV15	.	TRBJ2-7	15	.	TGTGCCACCAGTAGAGAGACGGGAAGCTCCTACGAGCAGTACTTC	CATSRETGSSYEQYF
TRBV6-1	.	TRBJ1-2	15	.	TGTGCCAGCAGTGATGTTTTGGATTTTGACTATGGCTACACCTTC	CASSDVLDFDYGYTF
TRBV6-6	.	TRBJ1-5	13	.	TGTGCCAGCAGTTACTGGGGTCCGGAGCCCCAGCATTTT	CASSYWGPEPQHF
TRBV30	.	TRBJ2-7	13	TRBD1	TGTGCCTGGGAACAGGGGTCCCCCTACGAGCAGTACTTC	CAWEQGSPYEQYF
TRBV7-2	.	TRBJ1-1	18	TRBD1	TGTGCCAGCAGCTTCGGGTCTACTTGGGACAGAAACCTCGGAGAAGCTTTCTTT	CASSFGSTWDRNLGEAFF
TRBV14	.	TRBJ2-3	14	.	TGTGCCAGCAAGCCAGGGGATTGGACAGATACGCAGTATTTT	CASKPGDWTDTQYF
TRBV4-1	.	TRBJ2-1	13	.	TGCGCCAGCAGCCAAACAGGGGGGGATGAGCAGTTCTTC	CASSQTGGDEQFF
TRBV9	few	TRBJ2-2	13	.	TGTGCCAGCAGCGTTTCTTGGGCCGGGGAGCTGTTTTTT	CASSVSWAGELFF
TRBV12-5	.	TRBJ2-3	15	.	TGTGCTAGTGGTTTGGCGGTGGGAGATGGGGATACGCAGTATTTT	CASGLAVGDGDTQYF
TRBV11-2	once	TRBJ1-1	13	TRBD1	TGTGCCAGCAGGCATACAGGGGGGAGGGAAGCTTTCTTT	CASRHTGGREAFF
TRBV10-1	.	TRBJ2-5	14	.	TGCGCCAGCAGTGAGTCTGGACAAAATCCCGCCCAGTACTTC	CASSESGQNPAQYF
TRBV7-6	.	TRBJ2-7	13	TRBD1	TGTGCCAGCAGCATCGAGGACAGGGATGAGCAGTACTTC	CASSIEDRDEQYF
TRBV4-2	.	TRBJ2-1	17	.	TGTGCCAGCAGCCAAGATGTAGCGGCGAGCTCCTACAATGAGCAGTTCTTC	CASSQDVAASSYNEQFF
TRBV7-9	once	TRBJ2-5	15	.	TGTGCCAGCAGCTGGGGTTGGGGCGTACAAGAGACCCAGTACTTC	CASSWGWGVQETQYF
TRBV6-5	.	TRBJ2-2	14	.	TGTGCCAGCAGTTTTGGGATTAACACCGGGGAGCTGTTTTTT	CASSFGINTGELFF
TRBV15	.	TRBJ1-2	15	.	TGTGCCACCAGCAGCCTTAACGGACAGCCTTATGGCTACACCTTC	CATSSLNGQPYGYTF
TRBV19	.	TRBJ2-1	15	TRBD2	TGTGCCAGTATACCGACCAGCGGGGGGAACAATGAGCAGTTCTTC	CASIPTSGGNNEQFF
TRBV6-5	.	TRBJ2-3	15	TRBD1	TGTGCCAGCAGTTATACAGGGGCCAGCACAGATACGCAGTATTTT	CASSYTGASTDTQYF
TRBV19	.	TRBJ2-7	13	.	TGTGCCAGTAGTGCCGGGCAGGCCTACGAGCAGTACTTC	CASSAGQAYEQYF
TRBV19	.	TRBJ2-5	15	TRBD2	TGTGCCAGTAGTATCGGCGGGGGTCCCCCAGAGACCCAGTACTTC	CASSIGGGPPETQYF
TRBV5-4	.	TRBJ2-1	14	TRBD2	TGTGCCAGCAGCGGAGCGGGAGTGGCAAATGAGCAGTTCTTC	CASSGAGVANEQFF
TRBV6-1	.	TRBJ2-7	14	.	TGTGCCAGCACCGGGACGGCGGACATCTACGAGCAGTACTTC	CASTGTADIYEQYF
TRBV21-1	.	TRBJ1-4	12	.	TGTGCCAGCAGGCTATACCTTGAAAAACTGTTTTTT	CASRLYLEKLFF
TRBV13	.	TRBJ2-1	12	TRBD1	TGTGCCAGCGCGGGACAGGTGAATGAGCAGTTCTTC	CASAGQVNEQFF
TRBV5-1	.	TRBJ2-5	17	TRBD2	TGCGCCAGCAGCTCCTCGACTAGCGGGGGTTACCAAGAGACCCAGTACTTC	CASSSSTSGGYQETQYF
TRBV13	.	TRBJ1-2	14	.	TGTGCCAGCAGCTCCCAAACGACTAACTATGGCTACACCTTC	CASSSQTTNYGYTF
TRBV4-1	.	TRBJ2-1	13	.	TGCGCCAGCAGCCTTGGCGGGGGCTATGAGCAGTTCTTC	CASSLGGGYEQFF
TRBV27	.	TRBJ1-3	15	.	TGTGCCAGCAGTTTTTCGGGGATGCCAGGCAACACCATATATTTT	CASSFSGMPGNTIYF
TRBV5-6	.	TRBJ1-2	11	.	TGTGCCAGCAGCTTGGCATCTAATAACACCTTC	CASSLASNNTF
TRBV7-9	.	TRBJ1-6	18	.	TGTGCCAGCAGCGCAGGACAGTGGGTAATTGAAAAGAATTCACCCCTCCACTTT	CASSAGQWVIEKNSPLHF
TRBV27	.	TRBJ2-7	15	TRBD1	TGTGCCAGCAGCGCAACTCCCGGACAGGGACCCGAGCAGTACTTC	CASSATPGQGPEQYF
TRBV7-9	.	TRBJ2-5	13	TRBD2	TGTGCCAGCAGCTCCGGGACTAGGGAGACCCAGTACTTC	CASSSGTRETQYF
TRBV30	.	TRBJ2-1	12	.	TGTGCCTGGAGTCCAAGAATCGGTGAGCAGTTCTTC	CAWSPRIGEQFF
TRBV25-1	.	TRBJ2-7	15	TRBD1	TGTGCCAGCAGTAAGGGACAGGGGTTACCCTACGAGCAGTACTTC	CASSKGQGLPYEQYF
TRBV7-9	.	TRBJ2-7	13	TRBD2	TGTGCCAGCGTACTAGCGGGAGCGGGTGAGCAGTACTTC	CASVLAGAGEQYF
TRBV2	.	TRBJ2-1	12	.	TGTGCCAGCGCGGGTAGGACACATGAGCAGTTCTTC	CASAGRTHEQFF
TRBV5-6	.	TRBJ2-7	15	.	TGTGCCAGCAGCTTCATAGGTTTGGGGCTCTACGAGCAGTACTTC	CASSFIGLGLYEQYF
TRBV5-6	.	TRBJ2-7	16	TRBD1	TGTGCCAGCAGCTTGTTAAGGGACAGGGGCTCCTACGAGCAGTACTTC	CASSLLRDRGSYEQYF
TRBV2	.	TRBJ1-1	14	.	TGTGCCAGCAGCGAAGGGGGGAGAAACACTGAAGCTTTCTTT	CASSEGGRNTEAFF
TRBV27	.	TRBJ2-2	14	.	TGTGCCAGCAGTTGGGGGACGAACACCGGGGAGCTGTTTTTT	CASSWGTNTGELFF
TRBV9	.	TRBJ2-2	16	TRBD1	TGTGCCAGCAGCGTAGCCCGGACAGGTTTCCCCGGGGAGCTGTTTTTT	CASSVARTGFPGELFF
TRBV6-1	.	TRBJ2-7	15	TRBD1	TGTGCCAGCAGGGAAGGGGGACAGGGGGCCTACGAGCAGTACTTC	CASREGGQGAYEQYF
TRBV29-1	.	TRBJ1-2	15	.	TGCAGCGTTGATGTTCGGACCCCGAAGGACTATGGCTACACCTTC	CSVDVRTPKDYGYTF
TRBV4-1	once	TRBJ2-5	14	.	TGCGCCAGCAGCCAGACAACAGGGCAAGAGACCCAGTACTTC	CASSQTTGQETQYF
TRBV5-6	.	TRBJ1-1	17	.	TGTGCCAGCAGCTCAATTGACAGTGGGACTATGAACACTGAAGCTTTCTTT	CASSSIDSGTMNTEAFF
TRBV27	once	TRBJ1-2	13	.	TGTGCCAGCAGTCCGAAGGTTTTCTCTGGCTACACCTTC	CASSPKVFSGYTF
TRBV9	.	TRBJ1-2	13	.	TGTGCCAGCAGCGTAGGAGGGACGCGAGGCTACACCTTC	CASSVGGTRGYTF
TRBV29-1	.	TRBJ2-7	11	.	TGCAGCGTTGAAGGGCCCCACGAGCAGTACTTC	CSVEGPHEQYF
TRBV7-6	once	TRBJ2-6	15	.	TGTGCCAGCAGCTTACTCCGTTCTGGGGCCAACGTCCTGACTTTC	CASSLLRSGANVLTF
TRBV4-1	.	TRBJ2-3	17	TRBD1	TGCGCCAGCAGCCCACACTATTGGACAGGACCGACAGATACGCAGTATTTT	CASSPHYWTGPTDTQYF
TRBV9	once	TRBJ2-7	15	.	TGTGCCAGCAGCGTAGCTGGCGGGGGCCTCTACGAGCAGTACTTC	CASSVAGGGLYEQYF
TRBV5-4	.	TRBJ2-3	16	TRBD2	TGTGCCAGCAGCATATTAGCGGGGGGCCCCACAGATACGCAGTATTTT	CASSILAGGPTDTQYF
TRBV5-4	.	TRBJ2-7	13	.	TGTGCCAGCAGCTTGGCCAGGGGACGCGAGCAGTACTTC	CASSLARGREQYF
TRBV6-1	.	TRBJ2-7	15	TRBD2	TGTGCCAGCAGTGAATTAACTAGCGGGCCCTACGAGCAGTACTTC	CASSELTSGPYEQYF